The T cell receptor (beta chain) described here comes from a study of cytomegalovirus exposure and HLA in healthy donors. Germline trimming cut 8 bases from V and 4 bases from J; bases unmatched to any gene: 2. The CDR3 has 13 amino acids. Germline CDR1 reads SEHNR; CDR2 reads FQNEAQ (reference sequence). The study ran its PCR with 60 Vbeta and 13 Jbeta primers. Assay used: immunoSEQ multiplex PCR; TCRdb lists only in-frame clones, some missing. Counted here are 110,000 or so clones, about four fifths occurring once; the ten biggest clones make up less than 2.5%. This sequence joins TRBV7-9 and TRBJ2-7; 13 nucleotides match TRBD2. The receptor was derived from a woman younger than 45 in good health and CMV-seronegative. Sequenced material: PBMCs. Written as DNA, the CDR3 is TGTGCCAGCGGGACTAGCGGGACATACGAGCAGTACTTC. As protein: CASGTSGTYEQYF.